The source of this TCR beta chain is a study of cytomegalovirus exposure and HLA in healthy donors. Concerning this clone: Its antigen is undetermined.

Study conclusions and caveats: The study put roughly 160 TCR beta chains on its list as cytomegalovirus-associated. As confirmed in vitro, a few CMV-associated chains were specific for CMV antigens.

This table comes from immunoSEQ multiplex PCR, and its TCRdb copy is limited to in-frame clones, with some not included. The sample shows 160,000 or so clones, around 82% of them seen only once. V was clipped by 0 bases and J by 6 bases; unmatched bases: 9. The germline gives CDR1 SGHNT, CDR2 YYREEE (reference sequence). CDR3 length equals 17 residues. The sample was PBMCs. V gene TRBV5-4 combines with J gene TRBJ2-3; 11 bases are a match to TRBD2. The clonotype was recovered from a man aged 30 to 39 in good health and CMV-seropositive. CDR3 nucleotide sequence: TGTGCCAGCAGCTTGGTCGGGCTAGCGGGAGGCAGGGATACGCAGTATTTT. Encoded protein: CASSLVGLAGGRDTQYF. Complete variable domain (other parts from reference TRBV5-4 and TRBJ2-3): ETGVTQSPTHLIKTRGQQVTLRCSSQSGHNTVSWYQQALGQGPQFIFQYYREEENGRGNFPPRFSGLQFPNYSSELNVNALELDDSALYLCASSLVGLAGGRDTQYFGPGTRLTVL.